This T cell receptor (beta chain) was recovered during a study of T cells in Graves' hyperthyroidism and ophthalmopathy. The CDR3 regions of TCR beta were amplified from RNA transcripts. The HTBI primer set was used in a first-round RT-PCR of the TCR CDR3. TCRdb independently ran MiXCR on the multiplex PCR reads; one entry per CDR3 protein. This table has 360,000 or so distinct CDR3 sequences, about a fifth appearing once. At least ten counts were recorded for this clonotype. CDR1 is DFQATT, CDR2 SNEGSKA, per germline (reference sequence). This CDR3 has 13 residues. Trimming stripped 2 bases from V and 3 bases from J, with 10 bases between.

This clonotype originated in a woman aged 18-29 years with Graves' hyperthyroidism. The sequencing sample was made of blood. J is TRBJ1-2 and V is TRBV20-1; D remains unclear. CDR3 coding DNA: TGCAGTGCTAGATCTGGGTCCTACTATGGCTACACCTTC. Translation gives CSARSGSYYGYTF.